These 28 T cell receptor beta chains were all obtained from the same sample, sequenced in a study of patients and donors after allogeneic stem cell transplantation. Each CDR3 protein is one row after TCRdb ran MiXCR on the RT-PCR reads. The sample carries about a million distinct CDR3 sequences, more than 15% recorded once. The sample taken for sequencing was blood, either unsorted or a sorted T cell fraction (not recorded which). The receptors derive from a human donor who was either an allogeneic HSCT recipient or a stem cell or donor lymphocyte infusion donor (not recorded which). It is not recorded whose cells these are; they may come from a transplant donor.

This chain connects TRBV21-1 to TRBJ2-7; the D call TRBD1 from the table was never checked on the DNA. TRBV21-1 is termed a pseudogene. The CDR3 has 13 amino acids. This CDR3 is CASSHEWGDEQYF. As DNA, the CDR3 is TGTGCCAGCAGCCATGAATGGGGGGACGAGCAGTACTTC.

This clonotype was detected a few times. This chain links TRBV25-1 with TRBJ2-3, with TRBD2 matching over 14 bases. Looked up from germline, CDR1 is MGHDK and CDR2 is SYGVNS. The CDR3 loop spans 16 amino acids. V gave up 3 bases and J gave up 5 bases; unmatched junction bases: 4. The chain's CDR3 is CASSDRLAGGRDTQYF. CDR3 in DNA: TGTGCCAGCAGTGACCGACTAGCGGGGGGGCGAGATACGCAGTATTTT.

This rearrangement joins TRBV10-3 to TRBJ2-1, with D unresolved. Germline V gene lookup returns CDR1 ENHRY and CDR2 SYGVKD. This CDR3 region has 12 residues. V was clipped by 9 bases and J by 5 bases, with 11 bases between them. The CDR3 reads CAILVGNNEQFF. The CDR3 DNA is TGTGCCATATTAGTGGGGAACAATGAGCAGTTCTTC.

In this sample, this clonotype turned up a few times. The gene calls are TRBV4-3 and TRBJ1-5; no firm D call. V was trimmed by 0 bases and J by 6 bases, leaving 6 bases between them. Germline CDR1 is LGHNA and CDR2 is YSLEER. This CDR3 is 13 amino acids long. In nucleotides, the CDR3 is TGCGCCAGCAGCCAAGATCTGACTCAGCCCCAGCATTTT. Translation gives CASSQDLTQPQHF.

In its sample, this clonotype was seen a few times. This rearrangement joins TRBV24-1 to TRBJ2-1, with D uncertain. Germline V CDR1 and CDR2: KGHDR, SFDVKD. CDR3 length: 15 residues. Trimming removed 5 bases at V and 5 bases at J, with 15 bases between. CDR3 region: CATSGRTGRDNEQFF. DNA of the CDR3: TGTGCCACCAGTGGCCGTACTGGACGGGACAATGAGCAGTTCTTC.

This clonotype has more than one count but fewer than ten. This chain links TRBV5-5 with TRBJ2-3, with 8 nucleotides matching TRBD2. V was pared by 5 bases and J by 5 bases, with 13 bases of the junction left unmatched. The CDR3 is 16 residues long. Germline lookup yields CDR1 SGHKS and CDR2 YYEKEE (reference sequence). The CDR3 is CASRLSTGGQGDTQYF. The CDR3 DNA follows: TGTGCCAGCAGGCTCTCGACGGGGGGGCAGGGAGATACGCAGTATTTT.

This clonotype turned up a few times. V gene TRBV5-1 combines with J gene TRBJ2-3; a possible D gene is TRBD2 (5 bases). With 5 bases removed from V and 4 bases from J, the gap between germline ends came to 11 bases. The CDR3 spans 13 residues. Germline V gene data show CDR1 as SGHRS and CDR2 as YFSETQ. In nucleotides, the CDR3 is TGCGCCAGCAGTTACACGGAGGCAGATACGCAGTATTTT. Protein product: CASSYTEADTQYF.

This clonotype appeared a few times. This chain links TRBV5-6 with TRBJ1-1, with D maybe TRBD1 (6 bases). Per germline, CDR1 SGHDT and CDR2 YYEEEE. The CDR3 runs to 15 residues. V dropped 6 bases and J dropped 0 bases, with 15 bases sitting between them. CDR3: CASIQGGNMNTEAFF. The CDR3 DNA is TGTGCCAGCATTCAAGGGGGAAACATGAACACTGAAGCTTTCTTT. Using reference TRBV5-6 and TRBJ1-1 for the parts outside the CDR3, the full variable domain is DAGVTQSPTHLIKTRGQQVTLRCSPKSGHDTVSWYQQALGQGPQFIFQYYEEEERQRGNFPDRFSGHQFPNYSSELNVNALLLGDSALYLCASIQGGNMNTEAFFGQGTRLTVV.

CDR3 in DNA: TGTGCCAGCAGTGAGGCTACAGTAGGCGGGGAGACCCAGTACTTC. Translated: CASSEATVGGETQYF. The chain links TRBV6-1 to TRBJ2-5; maybe TRBD2 (5 bases). In germline, CDR1 is MNHNS, CDR2 SASEGT. The CDR3 length is 15 residues. Trimming took off 3 bases at V and 5 bases at J, with 16 bases between the two ends.

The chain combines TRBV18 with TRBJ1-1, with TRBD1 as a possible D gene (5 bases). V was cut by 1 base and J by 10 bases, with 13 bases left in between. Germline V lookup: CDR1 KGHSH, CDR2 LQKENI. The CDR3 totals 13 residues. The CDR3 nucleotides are TGTGCCAGCTCACCACTTAGGGGTGAGGGAGCTTTCTTT. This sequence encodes CASSPLRGEGAFF.

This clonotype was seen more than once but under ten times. As DNA, the CDR3 is TGTGCCAGCAGCTACAGGGGAGGACAGGTCAAGGTTGAGCAGTTCTTC. This encodes CASSYRGGQVKVEQFF. This chain joins TRBV7-9 and TRBJ2-1; maybe TRBD1 (7 bases). The V end lost 4 bases, the J end lost 9 bases, and 22 bases lay between the germline ends. CDR1 is SEHNR, CDR2 FQNEAQ, per germline (reference sequence). The CDR3 covers 16 residues.

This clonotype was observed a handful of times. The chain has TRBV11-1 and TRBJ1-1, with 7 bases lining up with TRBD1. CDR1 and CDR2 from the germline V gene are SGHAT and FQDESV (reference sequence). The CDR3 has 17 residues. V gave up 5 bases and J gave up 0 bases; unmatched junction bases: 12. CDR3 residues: CASSLRTGRIMNTEAFF. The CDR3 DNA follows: TGTGCCAGCAGCCTAAGGACAGGACGGATCATGAACACTGAAGCTTTCTTT. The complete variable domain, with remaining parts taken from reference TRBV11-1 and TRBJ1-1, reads EAEVAQSPRYKITEKSQAVAFWCDPISGHATLYWYRQILGQGPELLVQFQDESVVDDSQLPKDRFSAERLKGVDSTLKIQPAELGDSAMYLCASSLRTGRIMNTEAFFGQGTRLTVV.

The CDR3 loop is CASRDVGSGANVLTF. As DNA, the CDR3 is TGCGCCAGCAGGGACGTCGGGTCTGGGGCCAACGTCCTGACTTTC. The gene calls are TRBV5-1 and TRBJ2-6; D is unclear. Germline assignment: CDR1 SGHRS and CDR2 YFSETQ. The V end lost 5 bases, the J end lost 1 base, and 10 bases lay between the germline ends. The CDR3 has 15 amino acids.

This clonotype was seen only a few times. In DNA, the CDR3 is TGTGCCAGCAGCGGCGGGCAGAAAGCTTTCTTT. Translation: CASSGGQKAFF. The chain recombines TRBV27 with TRBJ1-1, with D uncertain. Germline V lookup: CDR1 MNHEY, CDR2 SMNVEV (reference sequence). The CDR3 sequence is 11 residues long. V gave up 6 bases and J gave up 9 bases, with 11 bases separating them.

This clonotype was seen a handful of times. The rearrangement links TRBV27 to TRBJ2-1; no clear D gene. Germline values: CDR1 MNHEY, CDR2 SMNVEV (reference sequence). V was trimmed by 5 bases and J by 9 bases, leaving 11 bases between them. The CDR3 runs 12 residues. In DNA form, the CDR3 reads TGTGCCAGCAGTCCTGTAGGTATTGAGCAGTTCTTC. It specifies CASSPVGIEQFF.

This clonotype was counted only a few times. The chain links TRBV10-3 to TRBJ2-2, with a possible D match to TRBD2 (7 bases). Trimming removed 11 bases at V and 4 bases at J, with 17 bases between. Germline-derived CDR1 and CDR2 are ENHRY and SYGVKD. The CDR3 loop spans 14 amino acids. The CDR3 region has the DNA TGTGCCTTGAGTGGGGGCGGGGGCACCGGGGAGCTGTTTTTT. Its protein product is CALSGGGGTGELFF.

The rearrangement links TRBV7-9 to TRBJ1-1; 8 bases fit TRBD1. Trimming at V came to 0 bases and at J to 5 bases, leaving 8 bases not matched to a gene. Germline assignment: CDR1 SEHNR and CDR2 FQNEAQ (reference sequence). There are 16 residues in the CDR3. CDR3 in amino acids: CASSLAEEQGGTEAFF. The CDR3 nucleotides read TGTGCCAGCAGCTTAGCCGAGGAACAGGGGGGAACTGAAGCTTTCTTT.

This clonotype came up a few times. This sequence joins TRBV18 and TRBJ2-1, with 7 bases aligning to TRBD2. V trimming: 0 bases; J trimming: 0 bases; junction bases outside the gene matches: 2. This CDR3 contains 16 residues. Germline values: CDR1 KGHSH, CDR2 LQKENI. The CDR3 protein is CASSPPTGGSYNEQFF. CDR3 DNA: TGTGCCAGCTCACCACCCACGGGGGGCTCCTACAATGAGCAGTTCTTC.

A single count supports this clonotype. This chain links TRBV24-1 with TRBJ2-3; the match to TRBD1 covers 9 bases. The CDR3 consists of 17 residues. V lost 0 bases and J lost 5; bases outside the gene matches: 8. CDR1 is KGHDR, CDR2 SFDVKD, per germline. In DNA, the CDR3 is TGTGCCACCAGTGATTTGACCGGGACAGGGAGTTTAGATACGCAGTATTTT. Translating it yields CATSDLTGTGSLDTQYF.

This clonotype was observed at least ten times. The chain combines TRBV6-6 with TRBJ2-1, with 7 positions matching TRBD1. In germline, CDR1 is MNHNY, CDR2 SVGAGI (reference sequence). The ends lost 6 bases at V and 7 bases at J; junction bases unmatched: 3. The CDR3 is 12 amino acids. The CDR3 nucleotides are TGTGCCAGCAGCTACAGGGGAAATGAGCAGTTCTTC. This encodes CASSYRGNEQFF.

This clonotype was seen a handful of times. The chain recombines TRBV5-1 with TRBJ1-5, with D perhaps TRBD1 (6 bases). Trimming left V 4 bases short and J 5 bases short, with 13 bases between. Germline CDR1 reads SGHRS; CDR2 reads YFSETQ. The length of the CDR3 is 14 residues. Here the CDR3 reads CASSPQGWDQPQHF. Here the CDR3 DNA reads TGCGCCAGCAGCCCACAGGGATGGGATCAGCCCCAGCATTTT.

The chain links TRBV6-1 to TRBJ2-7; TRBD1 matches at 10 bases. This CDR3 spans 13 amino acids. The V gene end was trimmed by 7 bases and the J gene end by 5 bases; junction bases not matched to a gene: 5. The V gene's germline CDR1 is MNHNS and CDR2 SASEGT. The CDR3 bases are TGTGCCAGCAAAGGGACAGGGGTCCACGAGCAGTACTTC. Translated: CASKGTGVHEQYF.

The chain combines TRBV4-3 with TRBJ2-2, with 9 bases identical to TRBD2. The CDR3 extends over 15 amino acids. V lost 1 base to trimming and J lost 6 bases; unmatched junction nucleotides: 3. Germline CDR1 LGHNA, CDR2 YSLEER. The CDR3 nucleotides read TGCGCCAGCAGCCAAGGGGGGACTAGCTCCGGGGAGCTGTTTTTT. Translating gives CASSQGGTSSGELFF.

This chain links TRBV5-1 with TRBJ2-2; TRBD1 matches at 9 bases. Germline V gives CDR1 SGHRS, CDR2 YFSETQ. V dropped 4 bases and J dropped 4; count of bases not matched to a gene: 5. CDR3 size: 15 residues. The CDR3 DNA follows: TGCGCCAGCAGCGTGGGACAGGGTACCACCGGGGAGCTGTTTTTT. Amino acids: CASSVGQGTTGELFF.

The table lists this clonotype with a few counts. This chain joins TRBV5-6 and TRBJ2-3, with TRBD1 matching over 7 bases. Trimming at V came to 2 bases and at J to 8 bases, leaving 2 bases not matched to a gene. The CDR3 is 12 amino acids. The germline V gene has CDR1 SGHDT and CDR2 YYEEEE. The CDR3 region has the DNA TGTGCCAGCAGCTTCGACAGGGCTACGCAGTATTTT. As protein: CASSFDRATQYF.

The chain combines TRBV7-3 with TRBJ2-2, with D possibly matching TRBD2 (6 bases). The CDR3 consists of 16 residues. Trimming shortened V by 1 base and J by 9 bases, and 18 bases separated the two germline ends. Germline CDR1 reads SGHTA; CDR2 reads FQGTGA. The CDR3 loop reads CASSLKGGASIRELFF. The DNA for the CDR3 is TGTGCCAGCAGCTTAAAGGGCGGGGCTTCCATAAGGGAGCTGTTTTTT.

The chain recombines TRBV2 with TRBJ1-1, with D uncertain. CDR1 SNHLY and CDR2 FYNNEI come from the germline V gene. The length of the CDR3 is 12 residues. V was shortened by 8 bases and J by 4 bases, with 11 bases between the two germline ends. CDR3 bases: TGTGCCAGCGGTCGAGGGAGCACTGAAGCTTTCTTT. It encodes CASGRGSTEAFF.

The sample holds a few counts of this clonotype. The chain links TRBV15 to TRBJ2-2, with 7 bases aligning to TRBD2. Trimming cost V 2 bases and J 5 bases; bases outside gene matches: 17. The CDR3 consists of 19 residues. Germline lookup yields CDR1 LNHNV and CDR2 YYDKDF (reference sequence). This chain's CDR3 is CATSRPAIWFAGETGELFF. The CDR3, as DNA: TGTGCCACCAGCAGACCCGCCATTTGGTTTGCGGGAGAAACCGGGGAGCTGTTTTTT.